The T cell receptor beta chain described here comes from a study of vaccination and CD4 T cells after COVID-19 (dated by TCRdb to about 2022). With regard to the full study: SARS-CoV-2 positivity had been established in the convalescent patients by nasal swab PCR, and mild disease was recorded in under ten of these patients and severe disease in one. For stimulating the cultures, overlapping spike peptide pools were used, derived from SARS-CoV-2 as well as from the common cold coronaviruses HCoV-NL63, HCoV-OC43 and HCoV-229E. The convalescent cohort included six males and four females, with two Hispanic individuals, seven Caucasians, two Asians and one multiracial person. Post-vaccine blood samples were taken a median of 72 days after the second vaccine dose, with a range of about 13 to 241 days. Control cultures used a CEFX viral epitope pool as positive control, an HIV-1 Nef peptide pool as negative control, or no peptide. The spike-specific CD4+ TCR repertoire was compared before and after mRNA vaccination in approximately ten COVID-19 convalescent patients and a handful of infection-naive healthy vaccine recipients. Post-COVID blood samples were collected from convalescent patients a median of roughly 100 days after diagnosis, with a range of about 30 to 180 days. Each participant got two doses of either the Pfizer-BioNTech BNT162b2 vaccine (n=8) or the Moderna mRNA-1273 vaccine (n=2).

A word on this clonotype: Its antigen is currently not known. No base quality information exists; no much larger clone differs at one position.

From the cysteine up to the phenylalanine, the CDR3 has a length of 13 residues. The kept DNA is CDR3 alone, 39 bases in frame from the first base. The germline V gene sets CDR1 to MNHNS and CDR2 to SASEGT. At the junction V is shortened by 7 bases and J by 1 base, with 10 bases in between. Library creation used PCR. At the Johns Hopkins FTIC core, DNA from the cultured CD4+ T cells underwent TCR sequencing with the Oncomine TCR Beta short-read assay. Genomic DNA was extracted from the cultured CD4+ T cells with the QIAamp micro DNA kit. The Oncomine TCR Beta libraries from cultured CD4+ T cells were pooled using unique dual indexes and then sequenced on an Illumina iSeq 100. For the original study's pipeline: Non-productive sequences were removed, and CDR3s not starting with C, not ending with F or W, or shorter than 7 amino acids were discarded. Antigen-specific clonotypes were identified with the MANAFEST web application by comparing peptide-stimulated wells with reference and other culture wells. For a clone to be called positive, the clone needed an FDR below 0.05, an odds ratio above 5, and a productive frequency above 0.1% in at least two of three replicate wells. A clonotype was classed as cross-reactive if the clonotype showed significant expansion both in SARS-CoV-2 spike wells and in at least one common cold coronavirus spike condition. Levenshtein distances (stringdist) and unrooted phylogenetic trees (ape) in R version 3.6.1 were used to assess CDR3 homology. TCRdb's own reprocessing of the public reads used fastp at Q25 and MiXCR and kept productive beta chains. Rows matching on CDR3 protein sequence are summarized as one entry with the most common DNA and genes. TCRdb's processing, not the study's, gives the V and J calls here. This sample has 10,000 to 15,000 distinct CDR3 sequences in its table, and almost 65% of those were observed once. The top ten clones comprise 14% of the sample.

Per the publication, the treatment or condition label means: approximately 11-day PBMC culture with coronavirus spike peptide pools or control peptides (ViraFEST assay). The ViraFEST assay, used in the study, expanded antigen-specific T cells with peptide pools and then identified the expanded clonotypes through TCR sequencing. Positive SARS-CoV-2 PCR tests in the convalescent patients dated from March to December 2020, before Alpha, Beta and Delta variants emerged in the United States. Each well held approximately 2 million PBMCs cultured in IMDM containing approximately 5.3% human AB serum and 9 to 10 IU/ml IL-2, with about 9.4 ug/ml peptide pools added. Half of the culture medium was replaced with fresh IL-2-containing medium on days 3 and 7. Once the cells had been in culture for around 10 days, the EasySep CD4+ T cell isolation kit was used to isolate CD4+ T cells by negative selection. Ficoll-Paque Plus gradient centrifugation was used to isolate PBMCs from whole blood, and the isolated PBMCs were then either used fresh or cryopreserved at -140C. In general, triplicate wells were set up for every culture condition.

Paper-wide results and their limitations: In convalescent patients, nearly all vaccine-specific clones (304 of 307) were found to be mono-reactive for SARS-CoV-2 spike rather than cross-reactive with common cold coronaviruses. Relatively few convalescent patients were included in the study, and early timepoints after natural infection were not analyzed. In convalescent patients, a median approximately 83% of post-vaccine SARS-CoV-2-reactive clones were detected only after vaccination, suggesting vaccine-specific priming. Although the median number of SARS-CoV-2-reactive clonotypes went up from roughly 20 after infection to 35 to 40 after vaccination, the increase was not significant.

The specimen sequenced was CD4+ T cells from blood, cultured in vitro. The sequence links TRBV6-1 to TRBJ1-1; a weak D assignment points to TRBD1 (5 bases agree). The TCR sequence derives from a human donor who had recovered from COVID-19. CDR3 sequence: CASNKGPNTEAFF. The nucleotides are TGTGCCAGCAATAAGGGACCGAACACTGAAGCTTTCTTT.